One sample yielded the 10 T cell receptor beta chains listed below, sequenced in a study of T cells in Graves' hyperthyroidism and ophthalmopathy. The TCR beta CDR3 regions underwent amplification using RNA transcripts as the source. In the first-round RT-PCR of the TCR CDR3, the HTBI primer set was used. In TCRdb, the multiplex PCR reads were re-called with MiXCR into one record per CDR3 protein. The repertoire holds around 760,000 distinct CDR3 sequences, 35% seen once, with roughly 30% in the top ten. The sample taken for sequencing was blood. All receptors derive from a woman aged 40 to 50 with Graves' hyperthyroidism.

In this sample, this clonotype turned up many times. This chain links TRBV24-1 with TRBJ2-5; TRBD1 aligns across 7 bases. This CDR3 comprises 16 residues. Germline V gene lookup returns CDR1 KGHDR and CDR2 SFDVKD. Trimming took 3 bases from V and 9 from J; bases not matched to a gene: 15. The CDR3: CATSDAGQATGKAQYF. The CDR3 coding sequence is TGTGCCACCAGTGATGCCGGACAGGCCACAGGGAAGGCCCAGTACTTC.

This clonotype was seen many times. The rearrangement uses TRBV12-3 or TRBV12-4 and TRBJ1-5; no firm D call. The CDR3 sequence is 14 residues long. V lost 6 bases and J 2 bases, leaving 11 bases between the germline ends. The CDR3 DNA reads as TGTGCCAGCAGCTCCGACGGGGGCAATCAGCCCCAGCATTTT. The encoded protein is CASSSDGGNQPQHF.

A single count supports this clonotype. The V and J genes are TRBV6-5 and TRBJ2-5, with TRBD2 matching 11 bases. The CDR3 loop spans 15 amino acids. CDR1 and CDR2 (germline): MNHEY, SVGAGI. For the CDR3, the DNA is TGTGCTACGAGGTCGGGACTAGCGGTCCAAGAGACCCAGTACTTC. The encoded protein is CATRSGLAVQETQYF.

A note on this clonotype: This could be a read error, since a much larger clone is one nucleotide away. This CDR3 is missing its conserved last phenylalanine or tryptophan, likely due to a read error. The chain joins TRBV7-8 to TRBJ1-5; tentative D call: TRBD1 (5 bases). The ends were cut back, 4 bases at V and 3 bases at J, with 10 bases in the middle. Germline V lookup: CDR1 SGHVS, CDR2 FQNEAQ. The CDR3 spans 14 residues. This CDR3 reads CASSYEGNNQPQHL. In DNA form, the CDR3 reads TGTGCCAGCAGCTACGAGGGGAACAATCAGCCCCAGCATCTT.

This clonotype was picked up many times. The chain is built from TRBV5-4 and TRBJ1-5, with D perhaps matching TRBD1 (5 bases). V gave up 3 bases and J gave up 4 bases, with 8 bases separating them. Germline V CDR1 and CDR2: SGHNT, YYREEE (reference sequence). CDR3 length equals 13 residues. Here the CDR3 reads CASSWGENQPQHF. Here the CDR3 DNA reads TGTGCCAGCAGCTGGGGGGAAAATCAGCCCCAGCATTTT. Full variable domain (remainder filled in from reference TRBV5-4 and TRBJ1-5): ETGVTQSPTHLIKTRGQQVTLRCSSQSGHNTVSWYQQALGQGPQFIFQYYREEENGRGNFPPRFSGLQFPNYSSELNVNALELDDSALYLCASSWGENQPQHFGDGTRLSIL.

Worth noting for this clonotype: Mismatch with germline at one junction end may stem from a read error. The V and J genes are TRBV7-7 and TRBJ2-2, with a weak D call TRBD2 (6 bases). CDR3 length: 16 residues. Germline CDR1 is SSHAT and CDR2 is FNYEAQ (reference sequence). CDR3 residues: CASSRERVTNTGEPFF. CDR3 bases: TGTGCCAGCAGCCGAGAGCGGGTGACGAACACCGGGGAGCCGTTTTTT.

This clonotype was seen repeatedly, ten times or more. The chain combines TRBV12-3 or TRBV12-4 with TRBJ1-1; D is ambiguous. The CDR3 covers 13 residues. V lost 5 bases to trimming and J lost 6 bases, with 13 bases between them. The CDR3 is CASSLLKGAEAFF. CDR3 nucleotides: TGTGCCAGCAGTCTCTTAAAGGGAGCTGAAGCTTTCTTT.

The rearrangement uses TRBV4-1 and TRBJ1-6; D might be TRBD1 (5 bases). Germline V gives CDR1 MGHRA, CDR2 YSYEKL. Trimming removed 1 base from V and 5 bases from J, with 9 bases in between. The CDR3 totals 15 residues. The chain's CDR3 is CASSQVCRDNSPLHF. CDR3 bases: TGCGCCAGCAGCCAAGTGTGCAGGGATAATTCACCCCTCCACTTT.

The chain couples TRBV7-2 to TRBJ1-6, with 7 bases identical to TRBD1. The CDR3 has 17 amino acids. The germline gives CDR1 SGHTA, CDR2 FQGNSA. Losses at the gene ends were 5 bases for V and 0 bases for J; bases not matched to a gene: 7. The CDR3 DNA reads TGTGCCAGCAGCCAACCTCAGGGGGACTCCTATAATTCACCCCTCCACTTT. Amino acid sequence: CASSQPQGDSYNSPLHF.

About this clonotype itself: Relative to the germline gene, one junction end is altered; a read error may explain this. This rearrangement joins TRBV10-3 to TRBJ2-6; 8 bases fit TRBD1. Germline V gives CDR1 ENHRY, CDR2 SYGVKD. The CDR3 is 13 residues long. For the CDR3, the DNA is TGTGCCATCACAGGGGGCACTAGGGACACTGAAGCTTTC. Protein: CAITGGTRDTEAF.